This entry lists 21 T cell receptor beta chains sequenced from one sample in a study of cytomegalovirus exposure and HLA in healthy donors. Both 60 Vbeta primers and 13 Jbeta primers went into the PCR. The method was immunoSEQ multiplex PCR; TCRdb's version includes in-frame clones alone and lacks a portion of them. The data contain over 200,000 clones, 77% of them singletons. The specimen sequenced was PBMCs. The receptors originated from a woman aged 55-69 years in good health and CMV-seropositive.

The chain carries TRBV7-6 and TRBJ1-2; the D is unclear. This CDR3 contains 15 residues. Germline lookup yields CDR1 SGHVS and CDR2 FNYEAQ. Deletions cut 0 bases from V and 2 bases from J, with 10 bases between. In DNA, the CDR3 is TGTGCCAGCAGCTTAGCGGCCCAGGCCAACTATGGCTACACCTTC. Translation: CASSLAAQANYGYTF.

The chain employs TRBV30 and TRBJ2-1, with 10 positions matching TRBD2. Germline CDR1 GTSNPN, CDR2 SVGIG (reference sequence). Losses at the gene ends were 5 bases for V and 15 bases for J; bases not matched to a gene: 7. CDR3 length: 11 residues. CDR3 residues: CAWQTSGTLFF. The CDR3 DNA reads TGTGCCTGGCAAACTAGCGGGACATTGTTCTTC.

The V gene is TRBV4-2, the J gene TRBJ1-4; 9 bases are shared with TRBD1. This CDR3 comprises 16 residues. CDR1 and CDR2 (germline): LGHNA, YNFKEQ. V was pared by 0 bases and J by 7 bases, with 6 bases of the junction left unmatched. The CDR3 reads CASSQDPGTGFEKLFF. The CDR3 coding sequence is TGTGCCAGCAGCCAAGATCCCGGGACAGGGTTTGAAAAACTGTTTTTT.

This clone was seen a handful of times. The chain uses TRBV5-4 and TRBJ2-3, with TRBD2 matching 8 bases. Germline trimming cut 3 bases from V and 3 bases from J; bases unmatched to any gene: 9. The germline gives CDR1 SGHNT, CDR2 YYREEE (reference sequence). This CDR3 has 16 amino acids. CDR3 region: CASSYRTSPGTDTQYF. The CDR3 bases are TGTGCCAGCAGCTACCGGACTAGCCCAGGGACAGATACGCAGTATTTT.

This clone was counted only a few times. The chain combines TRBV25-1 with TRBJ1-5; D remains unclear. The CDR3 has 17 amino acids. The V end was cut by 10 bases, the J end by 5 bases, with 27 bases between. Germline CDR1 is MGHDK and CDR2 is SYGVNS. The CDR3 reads CANPRGRRVGPDQPQHF. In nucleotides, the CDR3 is TGTGCCAACCCGCGAGGGAGGAGGGTGGGTCCGGATCAGCCCCAGCATTTT.

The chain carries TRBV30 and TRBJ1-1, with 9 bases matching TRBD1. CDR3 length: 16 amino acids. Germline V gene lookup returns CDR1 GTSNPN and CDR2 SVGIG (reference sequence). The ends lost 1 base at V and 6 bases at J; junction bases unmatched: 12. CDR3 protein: CAWSARDRAGVAEAFF. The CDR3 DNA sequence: TGTGCCTGGAGTGCACGGGACAGGGCGGGAGTCGCTGAAGCTTTCTTT.

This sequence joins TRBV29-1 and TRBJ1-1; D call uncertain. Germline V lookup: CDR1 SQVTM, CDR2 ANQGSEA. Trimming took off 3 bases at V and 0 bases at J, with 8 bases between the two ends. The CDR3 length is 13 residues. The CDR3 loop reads CSVDRSMNTEAFF. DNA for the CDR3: TGCAGCGTTGACAGGTCCATGAACACTGAAGCTTTCTTT.

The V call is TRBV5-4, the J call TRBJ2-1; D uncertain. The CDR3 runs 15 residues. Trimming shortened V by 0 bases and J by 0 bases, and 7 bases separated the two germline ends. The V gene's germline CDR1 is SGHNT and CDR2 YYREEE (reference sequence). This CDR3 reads CASSLDSSSYNEQFF. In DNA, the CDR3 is TGTGCCAGCAGCTTGGACTCAAGCTCCTACAATGAGCAGTTCTTC.

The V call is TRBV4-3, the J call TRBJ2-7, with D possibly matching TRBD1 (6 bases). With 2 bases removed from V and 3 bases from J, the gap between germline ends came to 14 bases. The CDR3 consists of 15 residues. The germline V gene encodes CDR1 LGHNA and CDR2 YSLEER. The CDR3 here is CASSQQRTANYEQYF. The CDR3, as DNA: TGCGCCAGCAGCCAACAAAGGACAGCCAACTACGAGCAGTACTTC.

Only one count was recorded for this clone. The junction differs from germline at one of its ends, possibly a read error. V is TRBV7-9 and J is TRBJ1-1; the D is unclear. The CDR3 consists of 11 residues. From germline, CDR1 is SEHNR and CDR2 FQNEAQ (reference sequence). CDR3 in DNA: TGTTCCAGCAGCTTAGTTGAGGAAGCTTTCTTT. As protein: CSSSLVEEAFF.

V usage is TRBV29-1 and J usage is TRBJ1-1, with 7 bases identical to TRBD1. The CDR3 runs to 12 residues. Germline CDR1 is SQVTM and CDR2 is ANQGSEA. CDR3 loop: CTFRQGGTEAFF. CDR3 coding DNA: TGCACTTTTCGACAGGGAGGCACTGAAGCTTTCTTT.

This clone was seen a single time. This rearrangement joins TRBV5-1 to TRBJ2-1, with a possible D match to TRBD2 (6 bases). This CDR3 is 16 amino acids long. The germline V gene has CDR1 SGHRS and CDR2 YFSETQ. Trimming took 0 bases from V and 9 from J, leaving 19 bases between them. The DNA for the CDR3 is TGCGCCAGCAGCTTGGGTTGGGTCGGGGGAGTTGGTGAGCAGTTCTTC. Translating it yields CASSLGWVGGVGEQFF.

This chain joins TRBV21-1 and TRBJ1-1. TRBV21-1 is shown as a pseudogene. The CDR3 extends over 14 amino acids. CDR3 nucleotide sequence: TGTGCCAGCGCCTCGCTAGACGGTCACACTGAAGCTTTCTTT. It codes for CASASLDGHTEAFF.

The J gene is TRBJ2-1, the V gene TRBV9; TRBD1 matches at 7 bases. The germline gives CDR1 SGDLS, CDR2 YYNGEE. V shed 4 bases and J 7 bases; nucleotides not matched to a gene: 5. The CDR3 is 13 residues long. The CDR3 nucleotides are TGTGCCAGCAGCACTCCGGGACAGAATGAGCAGTTCTTC. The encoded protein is CASSTPGQNEQFF.

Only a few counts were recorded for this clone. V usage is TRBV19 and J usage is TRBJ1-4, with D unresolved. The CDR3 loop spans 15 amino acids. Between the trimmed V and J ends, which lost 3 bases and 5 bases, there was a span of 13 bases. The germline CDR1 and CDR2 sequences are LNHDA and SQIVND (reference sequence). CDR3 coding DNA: TGTGCCAGTAGTATCCGGCGGGCGCCAAATGAAAAACTGTTTTTT. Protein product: CASSIRRAPNEKLFF.

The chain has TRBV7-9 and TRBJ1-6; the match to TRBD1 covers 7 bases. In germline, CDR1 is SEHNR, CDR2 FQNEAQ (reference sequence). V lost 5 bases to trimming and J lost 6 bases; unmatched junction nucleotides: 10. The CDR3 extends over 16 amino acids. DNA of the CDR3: TGTGCCAGCAGCCCAGAAGGGGGACAGCCTAATTCACCCCTCCACTTT. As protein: CASSPEGGQPNSPLHF.

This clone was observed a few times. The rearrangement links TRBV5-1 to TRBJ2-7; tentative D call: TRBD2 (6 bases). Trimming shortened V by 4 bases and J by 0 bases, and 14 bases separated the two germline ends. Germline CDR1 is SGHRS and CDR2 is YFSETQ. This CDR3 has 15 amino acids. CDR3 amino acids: CASSQGLRSSYEQYF. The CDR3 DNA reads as TGCGCCAGCAGCCAGGGACTCAGGAGCTCCTACGAGCAGTACTTC.

CDR3 sequence reads: CASSLGTGGPNNEQFF. The DNA for the CDR3 is TGTGCCAGCAGCTTAGGAACGGGAGGTCCCAACAATGAGCAGTTCTTC. The rearrangement joins TRBV7-3 to TRBJ2-1; TRBD2 aligns across 7 bases. V was pared by 2 bases and J by 5 bases, with 9 bases of the junction left unmatched. The CDR3 is made up of 16 amino acids. CDR1 and CDR2 from the germline V gene are SGHTA and FQGTGA.

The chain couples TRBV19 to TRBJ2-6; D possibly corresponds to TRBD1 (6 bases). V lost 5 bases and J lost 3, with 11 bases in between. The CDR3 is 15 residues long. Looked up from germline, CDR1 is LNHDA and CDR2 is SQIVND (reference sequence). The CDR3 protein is CASSATGIGANVLTF. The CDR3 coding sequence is TGTGCCAGTAGTGCGACAGGTATTGGGGCCAACGTCCTGACTTTC. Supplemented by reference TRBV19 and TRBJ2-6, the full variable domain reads DGGITQSPKYLFRKEGQNVTLSCEQNLNHDAMYWYRQDPGQGLRLIYYSQIVNDFQKGDIAEGYSVSREKKESFPLTVTSAQKNPTAFYLCASSATGIGANVLTFGAGSRLTVL.

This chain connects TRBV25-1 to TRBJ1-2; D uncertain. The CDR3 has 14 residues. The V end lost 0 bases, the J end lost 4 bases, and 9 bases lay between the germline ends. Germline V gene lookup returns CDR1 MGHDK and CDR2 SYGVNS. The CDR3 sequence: CASSEYGSAYGYTF. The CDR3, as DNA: TGTGCCAGCAGTGAATACGGCAGCGCCTATGGCTACACCTTC.

The CDR3 loop reads CASRVGGGSNYGYTF. Written as DNA, the CDR3 is TGTGCCTCTAGGGTTGGGGGGGGATCCAACTATGGCTACACCTTC. V is TRBV28 and J is TRBJ1-2, with TRBD1 as a possible D gene (5 bases). The germline V and J ends were trimmed by 11 bases and 2 bases, with 21 bases remaining between them. The CDR3 extends over 15 amino acids. Germline values: CDR1 MDHEN, CDR2 SYDVKM.